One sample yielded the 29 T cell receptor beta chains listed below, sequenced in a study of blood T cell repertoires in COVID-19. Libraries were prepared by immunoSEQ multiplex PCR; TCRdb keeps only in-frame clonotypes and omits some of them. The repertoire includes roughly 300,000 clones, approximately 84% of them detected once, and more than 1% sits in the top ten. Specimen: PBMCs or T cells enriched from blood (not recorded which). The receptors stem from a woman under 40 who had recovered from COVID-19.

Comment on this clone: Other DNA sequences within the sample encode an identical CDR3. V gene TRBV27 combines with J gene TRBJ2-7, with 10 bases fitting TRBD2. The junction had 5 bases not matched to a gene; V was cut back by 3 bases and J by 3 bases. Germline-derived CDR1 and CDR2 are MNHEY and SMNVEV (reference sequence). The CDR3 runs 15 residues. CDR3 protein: CASSLTASGGYEQYF. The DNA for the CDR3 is TGTGCCAGCAGTTTGACGGCTAGCGGGGGCTACGAGCAGTACTTC.

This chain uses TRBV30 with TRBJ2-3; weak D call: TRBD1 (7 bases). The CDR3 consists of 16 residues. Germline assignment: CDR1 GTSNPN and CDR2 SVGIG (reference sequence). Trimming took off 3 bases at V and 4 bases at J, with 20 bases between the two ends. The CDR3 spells CAWSIRGAALSDTQYF. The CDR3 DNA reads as TGTGCCTGGAGCATCAGGGGGGCAGCTTTATCAGATACGCAGTATTTT.

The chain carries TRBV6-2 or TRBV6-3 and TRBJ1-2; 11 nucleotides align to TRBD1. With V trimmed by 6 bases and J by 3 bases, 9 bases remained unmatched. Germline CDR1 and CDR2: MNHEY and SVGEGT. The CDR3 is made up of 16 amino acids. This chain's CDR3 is CASSLRPGQGDYGYTF. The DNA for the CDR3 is TGTGCCAGCAGCTTACGTCCGGGACAGGGGGACTATGGCTACACCTTC.

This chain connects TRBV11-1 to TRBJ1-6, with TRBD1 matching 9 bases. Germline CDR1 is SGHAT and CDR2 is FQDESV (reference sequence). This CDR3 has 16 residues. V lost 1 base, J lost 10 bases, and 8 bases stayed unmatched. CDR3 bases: TGTGCCAGCAGCTTAGGCTTAACAGGGGGCGAGTCACCCCTCCACTTT. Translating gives CASSLGLTGGESPLHF.

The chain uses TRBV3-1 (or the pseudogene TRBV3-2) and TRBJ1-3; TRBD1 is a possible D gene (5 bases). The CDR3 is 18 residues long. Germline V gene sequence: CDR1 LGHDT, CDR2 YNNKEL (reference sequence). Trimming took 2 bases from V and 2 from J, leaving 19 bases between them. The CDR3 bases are TGTGCCAGCAGCCAATCCACCCCCCAGGGAAGAACTGGAAACACCATATATTTT. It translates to CASSQSTPQGRTGNTIYF.

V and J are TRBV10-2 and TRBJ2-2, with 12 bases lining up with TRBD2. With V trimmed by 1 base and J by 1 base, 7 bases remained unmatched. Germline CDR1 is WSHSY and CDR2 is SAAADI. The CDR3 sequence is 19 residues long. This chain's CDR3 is CASSELSSGGARNTGELFF. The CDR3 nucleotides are TGCGCCAGCAGTGAGTTATCTAGCGGGGGGGCCAGGAACACCGGGGAGCTGTTTTTT.

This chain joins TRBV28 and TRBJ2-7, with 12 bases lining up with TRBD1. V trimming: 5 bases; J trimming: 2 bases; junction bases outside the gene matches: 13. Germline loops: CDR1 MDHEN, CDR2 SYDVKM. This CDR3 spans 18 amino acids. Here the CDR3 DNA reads TGTGCCAGCAGTGCAATCATCGGGACAGGGGGCGAACCCTACGAGCAGTACTTC. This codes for CASSAIIGTGGEPYEQYF.

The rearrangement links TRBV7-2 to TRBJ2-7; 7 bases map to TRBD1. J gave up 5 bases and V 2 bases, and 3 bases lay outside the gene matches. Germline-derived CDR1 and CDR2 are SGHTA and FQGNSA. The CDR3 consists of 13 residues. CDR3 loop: CASSLNRGNEQYF. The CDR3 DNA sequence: TGTGCCAGCAGCTTAAACAGGGGAAACGAGCAGTACTTC.

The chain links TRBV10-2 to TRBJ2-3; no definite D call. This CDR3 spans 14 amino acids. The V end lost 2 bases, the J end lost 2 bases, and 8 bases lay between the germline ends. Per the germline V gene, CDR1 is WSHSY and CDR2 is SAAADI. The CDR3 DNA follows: TGCGCCAGCAGTGAGCTGCAGGCCACAGATACGCAGTATTTT. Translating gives CASSELQATDTQYF.

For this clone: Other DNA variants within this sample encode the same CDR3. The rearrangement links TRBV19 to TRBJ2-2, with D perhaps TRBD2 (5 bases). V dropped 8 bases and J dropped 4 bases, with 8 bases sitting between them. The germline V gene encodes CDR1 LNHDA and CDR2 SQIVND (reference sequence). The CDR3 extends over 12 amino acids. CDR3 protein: CASGGFTGELFF. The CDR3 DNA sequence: TGTGCCAGTGGCGGGTTCACCGGGGAGCTGTTTTTT.

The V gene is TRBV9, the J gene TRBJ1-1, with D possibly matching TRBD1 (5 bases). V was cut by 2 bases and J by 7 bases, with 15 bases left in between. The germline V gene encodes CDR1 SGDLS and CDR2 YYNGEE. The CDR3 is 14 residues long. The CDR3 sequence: CASSVGLLKGEAFF. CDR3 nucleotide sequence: TGTGCCAGCAGCGTGGGACTCCTTAAAGGTGAAGCTTTCTTT.

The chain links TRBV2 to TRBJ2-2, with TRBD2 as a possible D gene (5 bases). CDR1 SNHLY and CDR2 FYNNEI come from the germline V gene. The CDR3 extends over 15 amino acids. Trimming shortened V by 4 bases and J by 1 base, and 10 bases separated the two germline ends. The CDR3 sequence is CASSADGGNTGELFF. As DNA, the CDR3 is TGTGCCAGCAGTGCCGATGGAGGGAACACCGGGGAGCTGTTTTTT.

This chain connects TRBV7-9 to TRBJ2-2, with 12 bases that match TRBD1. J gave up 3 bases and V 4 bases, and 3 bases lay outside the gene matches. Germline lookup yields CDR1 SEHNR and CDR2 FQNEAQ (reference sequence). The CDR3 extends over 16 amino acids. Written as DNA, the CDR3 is TGTGCCAGCAGCTCCGGGACAGGGGGCTACACCGGGGAGCTGTTTTTT. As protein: CASSSGTGGYTGELFF.

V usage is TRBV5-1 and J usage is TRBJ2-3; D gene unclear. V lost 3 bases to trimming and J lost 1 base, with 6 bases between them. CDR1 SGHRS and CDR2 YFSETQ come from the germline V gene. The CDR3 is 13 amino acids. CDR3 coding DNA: TGCGCCAGCAGCTCCCGGGGCACAGATACGCAGTATTTT. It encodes CASSSRGTDTQYF. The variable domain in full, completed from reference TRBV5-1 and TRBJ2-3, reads KAGVTQTPRYLIKTRGQQVTLSCSPISGHRSVSWYQQTPGQGLQFLFEYFSETQRNKGNFPGRFSGRQFSNSRSEMNVSTLELGDSALYLCASSSRGTDTQYFGPGTRLTVL.

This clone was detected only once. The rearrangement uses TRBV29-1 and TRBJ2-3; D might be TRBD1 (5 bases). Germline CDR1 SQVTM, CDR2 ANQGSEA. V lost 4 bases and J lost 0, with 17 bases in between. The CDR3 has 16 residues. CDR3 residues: CSVADTRKSSTDTQYF. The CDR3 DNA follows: TGCAGCGTTGCGGACACCCGCAAAAGTAGCACAGATACGCAGTATTTT.

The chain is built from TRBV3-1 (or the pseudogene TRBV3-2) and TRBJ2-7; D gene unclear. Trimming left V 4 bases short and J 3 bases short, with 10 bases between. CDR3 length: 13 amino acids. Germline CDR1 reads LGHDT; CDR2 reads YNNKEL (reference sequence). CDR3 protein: CASSRLPFYEQYF. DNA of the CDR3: TGTGCCAGCAGCCGACTCCCATTCTACGAGCAGTACTTC.

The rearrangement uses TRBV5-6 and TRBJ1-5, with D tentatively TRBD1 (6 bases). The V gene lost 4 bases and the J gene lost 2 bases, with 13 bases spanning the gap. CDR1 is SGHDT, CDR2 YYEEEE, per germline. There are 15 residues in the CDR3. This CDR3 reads CASSPPDRRNQPQHF. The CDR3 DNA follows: TGTGCCAGCAGCCCCCCGGACAGACGCAATCAGCCCCAGCATTTT.

CDR3 sequence: CASSLTLIAGTQPQHF. The CDR3 DNA sequence: TGTGCCAGCAGTCTCACGTTGATAGCGGGGACTCAGCCCCAGCATTTT. The chain couples TRBV28 to TRBJ1-5; possibly TRBD1 for D (5 bases). CDR1 MDHEN and CDR2 SYDVKM come from the germline V gene. The germline V and J ends were trimmed by 5 bases and 6 bases, with 20 bases remaining between them. The CDR3 totals 16 residues.

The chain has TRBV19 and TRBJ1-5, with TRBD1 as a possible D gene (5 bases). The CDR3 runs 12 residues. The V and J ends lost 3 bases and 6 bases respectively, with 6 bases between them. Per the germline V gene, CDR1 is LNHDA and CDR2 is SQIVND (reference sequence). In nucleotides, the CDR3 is TGTGCCAGTAGTATTGGGGCTCAGCCCCAGCATTTT. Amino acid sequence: CASSIGAQPQHF.

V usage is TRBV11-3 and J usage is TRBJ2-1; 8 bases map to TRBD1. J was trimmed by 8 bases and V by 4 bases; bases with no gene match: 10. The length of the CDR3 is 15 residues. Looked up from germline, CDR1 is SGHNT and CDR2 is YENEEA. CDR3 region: CASSSRQGTLHEQFF. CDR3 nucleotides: TGTGCCAGCAGCTCCAGACAGGGGACCCTACATGAGCAGTTCTTC.

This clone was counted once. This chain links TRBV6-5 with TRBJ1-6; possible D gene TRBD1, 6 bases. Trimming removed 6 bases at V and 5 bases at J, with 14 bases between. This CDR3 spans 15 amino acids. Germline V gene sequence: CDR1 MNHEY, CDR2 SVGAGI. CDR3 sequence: CASRWTVKNNSPLHF. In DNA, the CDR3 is TGTGCCAGCAGGTGGACAGTGAAGAATAATTCACCCCTCCACTTT.

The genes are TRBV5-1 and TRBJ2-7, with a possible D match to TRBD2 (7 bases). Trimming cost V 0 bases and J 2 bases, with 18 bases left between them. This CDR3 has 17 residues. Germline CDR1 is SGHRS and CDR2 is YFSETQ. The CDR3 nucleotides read TGCGCCAGCAGCTTGGAAAGTCGGGGGGCCTTTACCTACGAGCAGTACTTC. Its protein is CASSLESRGAFTYEQYF. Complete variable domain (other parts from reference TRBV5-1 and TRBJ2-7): KAGVTQTPRYLIKTRGQQVTLSCSPISGHRSVSWYQQTPGQGLQFLFEYFSETQRNKGNFPGRFSGRQFSNSRSEMNVSTLELGDSALYLCASSLESRGAFTYEQYFGPGTRLTVT.

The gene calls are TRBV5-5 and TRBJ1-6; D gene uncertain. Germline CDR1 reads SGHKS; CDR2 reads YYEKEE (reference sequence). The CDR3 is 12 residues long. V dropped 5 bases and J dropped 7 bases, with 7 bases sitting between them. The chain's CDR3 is CASRAPNSPLHF. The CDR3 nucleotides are TGTGCCAGCAGAGCCCCAAATTCACCCCTCCACTTT. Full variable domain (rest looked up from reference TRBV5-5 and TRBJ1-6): DAGVTQSPTHLIKTRGQQVTLRCSPISGHKSVSWYQQVLGQGPQFIFQYYEKEERGRGNFPDRFSARQFPNYSSELNVNALLLGDSALYLCASRAPNSPLHFGNGTRLTVT.

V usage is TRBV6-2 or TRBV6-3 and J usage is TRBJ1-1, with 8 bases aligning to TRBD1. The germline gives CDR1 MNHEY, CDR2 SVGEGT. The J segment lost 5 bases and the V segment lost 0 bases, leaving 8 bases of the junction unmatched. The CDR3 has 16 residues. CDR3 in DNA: TGTGCCAGCAGTTACTCTTACGACAGGGGAGATACTGAAGCTTTCTTT. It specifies CASSYSYDRGDTEAFF.

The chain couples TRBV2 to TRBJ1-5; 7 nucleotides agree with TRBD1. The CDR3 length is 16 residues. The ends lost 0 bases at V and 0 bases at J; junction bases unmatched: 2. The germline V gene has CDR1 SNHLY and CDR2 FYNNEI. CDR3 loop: CASSEAGTVSNQPQHF. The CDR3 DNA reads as TGTGCCAGCAGTGAAGCCGGGACAGTTAGCAATCAGCCCCAGCATTTT.

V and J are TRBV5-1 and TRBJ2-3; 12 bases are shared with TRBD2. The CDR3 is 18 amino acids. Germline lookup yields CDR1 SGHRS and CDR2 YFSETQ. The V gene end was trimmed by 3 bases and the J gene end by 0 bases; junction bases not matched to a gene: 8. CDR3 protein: CASSSTSGGLHSTDTQYF. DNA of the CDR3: TGCGCCAGCAGCTCGACTAGCGGGGGCCTTCATAGCACAGATACGCAGTATTTT. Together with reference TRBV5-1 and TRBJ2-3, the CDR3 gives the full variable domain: KAGVTQTPRYLIKTRGQQVTLSCSPISGHRSVSWYQQTPGQGLQFLFEYFSETQRNKGNFPGRFSGRQFSNSRSEMNVSTLELGDSALYLCASSSTSGGLHSTDTQYFGPGTRLTVL.

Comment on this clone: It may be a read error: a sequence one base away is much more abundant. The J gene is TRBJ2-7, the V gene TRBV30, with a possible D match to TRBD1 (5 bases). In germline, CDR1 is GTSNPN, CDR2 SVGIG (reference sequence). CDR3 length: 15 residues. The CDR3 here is CAWSRVGGAAYKQYF. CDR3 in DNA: TGTGCCTGGAGCCGGGTGGGTGGGGCAGCCTACAAGCAGTACTTC.

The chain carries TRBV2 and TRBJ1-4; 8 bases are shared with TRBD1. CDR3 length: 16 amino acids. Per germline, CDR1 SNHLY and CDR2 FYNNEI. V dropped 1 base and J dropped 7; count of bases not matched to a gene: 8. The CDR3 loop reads CASSEGRGRLREKLFF. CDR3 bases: TGTGCCAGCAGTGAAGGCAGGGGGCGATTACGTGAAAAACTGTTTTTT.

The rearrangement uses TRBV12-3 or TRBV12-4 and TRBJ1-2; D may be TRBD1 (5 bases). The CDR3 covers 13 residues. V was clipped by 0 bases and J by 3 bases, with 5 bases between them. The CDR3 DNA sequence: TGTGCCAGCAGTTTAGCGACAGACTATGGCTACACCTTC. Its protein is CASSLATDYGYTF.